The clone carrying this T cell receptor (beta chain) turned up a few times. Its antigen is currently unknown. The record originates from a study of T-cell memory formation after mild COVID-19. Overall study findings and caveats: Chiefly within CM and EM were the contracting CD4+ clones; CD8+ ones were within EMRA.

Germline V gives CDR1 MNHEY, CDR2 SVGEGT. The CDR3 is 15 amino acids. V was pared by 6 bases and J by 9 bases, with 21 bases between. TCRalpha and TCRbeta libraries used 5'RACE with constant-segment primers and UMIs. TCRdb passed the 5' RACE reads through MiXCR, listing each CDR3 protein once. The table has 200,000 to 250,000 distinct CDR3 sequences, 7.5% to 10% seen once; the top ten hold 22%. The sequenced material came from PBMCs or a T cell subset sorted from them (not recorded which). This sequence joins TRBV6-2 or TRBV6-3 and TRBJ2-1; tentative D call: TRBD2 (6 bases). The TCR originated in a man between 18 and 35 years old who had mild COVID-19 (a few samples of this study predate the infection). Cell type and time point are not known. CDR3 DNA sequence: TGTGCCAGCAGCCAACAGGAACGACCAGCGGGTGAGCAGTTCTTC. Translating it yields CASSQQERPAGEQFF.